The rows below give T cell receptor beta chains drawn from one sample of a study of cytomegalovirus exposure and HLA in healthy donors. The table came from immunoSEQ multiplex PCR; TCRdb's copy has only in-frame clones and leaves some out. The table includes about 220,000 clones, almost 90% detected once. Sequenced material: PBMCs. Source of these receptors: a woman aged 18-30 years in good health and CMV-seronegative. Each CDR3 is given with its conserved first and last residue. A D gene is named only where the DNA matches it firmly. Clone size appears in some rows only: once, few, many, or a class for an expanded clone.

cdr3_length	d_call	v_call	clone_size	j_call	cdr3_nt	cdr3_aa
14	TRBD2	TRBV30	NA	TRBJ2-5	TGTGCCTGGAGTACTAGCGGGAACGTGGGGACCCAGTACTTC	CAWSTSGNVGTQYF
14	NA	TRBV27	NA	TRBJ1-5	TGTGCCAGCAGTTTATTCGGGGGTGGTCAGCCCCAGCATTTT	CASSLFGGGQPQHF
14	NA	TRBV13	NA	TRBJ2-1	TGTGCCAGCAGCGACCGTGGGGGCAACAATGAGCAGTTCTTC	CASSDRGGNNEQFF
13	NA	TRBV6-6	NA	TRBJ2-5	TGTGCCAGCAGTTACAGTTCGGAAGAGACCCAGTACTTC	CASSYSSEETQYF
14	NA	TRBV6-6	NA	TRBJ1-1	TGTGCCAGCGGAAACAGGGTGGGGAACACTGAAGCTTTCTTT	CASGNRVGNTEAFF
11	NA	TRBV28	NA	TRBJ1-1	TGTGCCAGCACGAGGAACACTGAAGCTTTCTTT	CASTRNTEAFF
13	TRBD2	TRBV29-1	few	TRBJ2-1	TGCAGCGTTCTCTTGACTAGCGAACACAAACAGTTCTTC	CSVLLTSEHKQFF
13	NA	TRBV2	NA	TRBJ1-2	TGTGCCAGCAGTGAATCCAGAAACTATGGCTACACCTTC	CASSESRNYGYTF
15	TRBD2	TRBV5-1	NA	TRBJ2-1	TGCGCCAGCAGCTTATCTAGCGGGCAATACAATGAGCAGTTCTTC	CASSLSSGQYNEQFF
20	TRBD2	TRBV18	NA	TRBJ2-2	TGTGCCAGCTCACCAGGGACTAGCGTCGCACATCTCCAAAACACCGGGGAGCTGTTTTTT	CASSPGTSVAHLQNTGELFF
13	NA	TRBV6-4	NA	TRBJ2-3	TGTGCCAGCTCCAGGACGGGGACAGATACGCAGTATTTT	CASSRTGTDTQYF
18	TRBD1	TRBV4-2	once	TRBJ1-3	TGTGCCAGCAGCCAAGATAGGGGACAGGCCGGCTCTGGAAACACCATATATTTT	CASSQDRGQAGSGNTIYF
13	NA	TRBV30	NA	TRBJ1-4	TGTGCCTGGGGTACAGGGATGGCTGAAAAACTGTTTTTT	CAWGTGMAEKLFF
19	NA	TRBV21-1	NA	TRBJ2-1	TGTGCCAGCAGGCTATTTCTAGCGGGAGCCCTATTTTCATACAATGAGCAGTTCTTC	CASRLFLAGALFSYNEQFF
15	TRBD1	TRBV7-8	NA	TRBJ2-7	TGTGCCAGCAGCCATCTCGGACAGGGGGCAGAAGAGCAGTACTTC	CASSHLGQGAEEQYF
13	NA	TRBV27	few	TRBJ2-7	TGTGCCAGCGCCATCGGGGATACCTACGAGCAGTACTTC	CASAIGDTYEQYF
15	NA	TRBV27	NA	TRBJ1-5	TGTGCCAGCCAGTTTACTGAAGGGGTAGGTCAGCCCCAGCATTTT	CASQFTEGVGQPQHF
15	NA	TRBV15	NA	TRBJ2-3	TGTGCCACCGCTAGCGCACAAACTAGCACAGATACGCAGTATTTT	CATASAQTSTDTQYF
17	TRBD1	TRBV5-1	NA	TRBJ2-5	TGCGCCAGCAGCTTGGCCTTAAGGGGACAGGGTCGAGAGACCCAGTACTTC	CASSLALRGQGRETQYF
16	NA	TRBV5-7	NA	TRBJ2-1	TGTGCCAGCAGCTTGGTAGCGTCGAGCTCCTACAATGAGCAGTTCTTC	CASSLVASSSYNEQFF
12	NA	TRBV21-1	NA	TRBJ1-1	TGTGCCAGCAGCAATGAGTACACTGAAGCTTTCTTT	CASSNEYTEAFF
17	TRBD2	TRBV4-3	NA	TRBJ2-1	TGCGCCAGCAGCCAAGCTATTAGCGGGAGCCCCTACAATGAGCAGTTCTTC	CASSQAISGSPYNEQFF
14	TRBD1	TRBV19	NA	TRBJ2-3	TGTGCCAGTAGGGACAGGGGGAGATCAGATACGCAGTATTTT	CASRDRGRSDTQYF
16	TRBD2	TRBV5-4	NA	TRBJ2-2	TGTGCCAGCAGCTTACTGCCTCCGGGACTAGCGGGAGAGCTGTTTTTT	CASSLLPPGLAGELFF
13	NA	TRBV6-5	NA	TRBJ2-3	TGTGCCAGCAGCCCCGGCGGATGGGATACGCAGTATTTT	CASSPGGWDTQYF
14	TRBD2	TRBV10-3	once	TRBJ2-3	TGTGCCATCAGCCCCGGGACTAGTAGGTATACGCAGTATTTT	CAISPGTSRYTQYF
17	TRBD1	TRBV29-1	NA	TRBJ2-1	TGCAGCGTGCCCTCGGGACAGGGGGACGGTTCCTACAATGAGCAGTTCTTC	CSVPSGQGDGSYNEQFF
14	TRBD2	TRBV27	NA	TRBJ2-1	TGTGCCAGCAGTAAGACTAGCGGGTACAATGAGCAGTTCTTC	CASSKTSGYNEQFF
15	NA	TRBV6-5	once	TRBJ2-1	TGTGCCAGCAGTTACGGGCAGATTGGATTGAATGAGCAGTTCTTC	CASSYGQIGLNEQFF
14	TRBD1	TRBV2	NA	TRBJ2-3	TGTGCCAGCGGAGGGGACAGGCGAACAGATACGCAGTATTTT	CASGGDRRTDTQYF
15	NA	TRBV5-6	NA	TRBJ2-3	TGTGCCAGCAGCAACGATGACTTGGCCACAGATACGCAGTATTTT	CASSNDDLATDTQYF
16	TRBD1	TRBV5-3	NA	TRBJ1-5	TGTGCCAGAAGCTTAAGGGGGCTAGGGTGCAATCAGCCCCAGCATTTT	CARSLRGLGCNQPQHF
14	NA	TRBV28	NA	TRBJ2-3	TGTGCCACCGGAGGGACGATTAGCACAGATACGCAGTATTTT	CATGGTISTDTQYF
16	NA	TRBV2	NA	TRBJ2-7	TGTGCCAGCAGTGAAGCTGTAACTAGGAGCTCCTACGAGCAGTACTTC	CASSEAVTRSSYEQYF
16	TRBD2	TRBV5-4	NA	TRBJ2-2	TGTGCCAGCAGCTTGTTAGCGGGAGGGGACACCGGGGAGCTGTTTTTT	CASSLLAGGDTGELFF
16	TRBD2	TRBV2	NA	TRBJ2-1	TGTGCCAGCACGCCGACTAGCGGCAGCTCCTACAATGAGCAGTTCTTC	CASTPTSGSSYNEQFF
16	TRBD2	TRBV2	NA	TRBJ2-3	TGTGCCAGCAGTGTTAAACTAGCGGCCCCCCCAGATACGCAGTATTTT	CASSVKLAAPPDTQYF
13	TRBD1	TRBV5-4	NA	TRBJ1-1	TGTGCCAGCAGCTTGACAGGGGTCACTGAAGCTTTCTTT	CASSLTGVTEAFF
15	NA	TRBV28	once	TRBJ2-7	TGTGCCAGCAGTTTGGAGCGGTGGAAAGCCTACGAGCAGTACTTC	CASSLERWKAYEQYF
16	NA	TRBV4-2	NA	TRBJ2-6	TGTGCCAGCAGCCAAGATGAGGCGTCTGGGGCCAACGTCCTGACTTTC	CASSQDEASGANVLTF
14	NA	TRBV27	NA	TRBJ2-3	TGTGCCAGCAGTTCTTCAGGGAGCACAGATACGCAGTATTTT	CASSSSGSTDTQYF
17	TRBD2	TRBV7-2	NA	TRBJ2-7	TGTGCCAGCAGCCCATCTGGACTAGCGGGAACCGCCAAACCGCAGTACTTC	CASSPSGLAGTAKPQYF
15	TRBD2	TRBV5-1	NA	TRBJ2-1	TGCGCCAGCAGCTTGAGGACTAGCGGGTTCAATGAGCAGTTCTTC	CASSLRTSGFNEQFF
15	TRBD1	TRBV7-8	NA	TRBJ1-5	TGTGCCAGCAGCTCCTTGACAGGGAGCAATCAGCCCCAGCATTTT	CASSSLTGSNQPQHF
13	NA	TRBV14	few	TRBJ2-7	TGTGCCAGCAGCCGGGGCAGGTCCGGTGCGCAGTACTTC	CASSRGRSGAQYF
16	TRBD1	TRBV5-1	NA	TRBJ1-1	TGCGCCAGCCAACCAAGACCGGGACAGGTAGGGACTGAAGCTTTCTTT	CASQPRPGQVGTEAFF
15	TRBD1	TRBV7-9	NA	TRBJ2-7	TGTGCCAGCAGCCTCGGGACAGGTTGGGACTACGAGCAGTACTTC	CASSLGTGWDYEQYF
15	TRBD2	TRBV4-1	NA	TRBJ2-7	TGCGCCAGCAGCCAAGATCGGCGGGAGTTCTACGAGCAGTACTTC	CASSQDRREFYEQYF
11	NA	TRBV6-6	NA	TRBJ2-7	TGTGCCAGCAGCTTAGTCGGCGAGCAGTACTTC	CASSLVGEQYF
14	NA	TRBV7-2	NA	TRBJ2-5	TGTGCCAGCAGCTTAGCGCGGGCCGGCGGGACCCAGTACTTC	CASSLARAGGTQYF
21	TRBD2	TRBV9	NA	TRBJ2-5	TGTGCCAGCAGCGTATTTGGCGGGAGGCCCAAGGGGTTTATTTGCCGAGAGACCCAGTACTTC	CASSVFGGRPKGFICRETQYF
15	NA	TRBV5-4	NA	TRBJ2-1	TGTGCCAGCAGCTTCCGGCAGGGTCGGTTAAATGAGCAGTTCTTC	CASSFRQGRLNEQFF
15	TRBD1	TRBV11-2	NA	TRBJ2-7	TGTGCCAGCAGCCCGGGACAGAGATCAACCTACGAGCAGTACTTC	CASSPGQRSTYEQYF
15	TRBD1	TRBV27	NA	TRBJ2-2	TGTGCCAGCACCAAGACAGGGGCCAACACCGGGGAGCTGTTTTTT	CASTKTGANTGELFF